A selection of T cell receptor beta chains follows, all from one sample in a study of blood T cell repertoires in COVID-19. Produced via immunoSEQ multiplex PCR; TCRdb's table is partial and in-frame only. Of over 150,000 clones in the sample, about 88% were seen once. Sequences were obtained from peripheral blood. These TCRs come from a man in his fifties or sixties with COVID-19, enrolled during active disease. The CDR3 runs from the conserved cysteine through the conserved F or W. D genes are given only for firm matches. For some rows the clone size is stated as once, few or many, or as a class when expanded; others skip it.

CASTRTGGAGTGELFF	TGTGCCAGTACCAGGACAGGGGGCGCAGGCACCGGGGAGCTGTTTTTT	TRBV19	TRBJ2-2	NA	TRBD1	16
CASTAAGTGDYGYTF	TGTGCCAGCACTGCCGCCGGGACAGGGGATTATGGCTACACCTTC	TRBV6-5	TRBJ1-2	NA	TRBD1	15
CATDEGTDEKLFF	TGTGCCACGGATGAAGGGACAGATGAAAAACTGTTTTTT	TRBV7-9	TRBJ1-4	NA	TRBD1	13
CASSLARGLEGTDTQYF	TGTGCCAGCAGCTTAGCCCGGGGACTAGAGGGCACAGATACGCAGTATTTT	TRBV5-8	TRBJ2-3	NA	TRBD2	17
CASSPQTGLNQPQHF	TGTGCCAGCAGCCCCCAAACAGGGCTCAATCAGCCCCAGCATTTT	TRBV7-9	TRBJ1-5	NA	NA	15
CATRDRDTGELFF	TGTGCCACCAGAGACAGGGACACCGGGGAGCTGTTTTTT	TRBV24-1	TRBJ2-2	NA	TRBD1	13
CASSLLAGGRETQYF	TGTGCCAGCAGCTTGCTAGCGGGGGGCCGGGAGACCCAGTACTTC	TRBV5-6	TRBJ2-5	few	TRBD2	15
CATTSGRTNTGELFF	TGTGCCACTACGTCGGGCAGGACAAACACCGGGGAGCTGTTTTTT	TRBV19	TRBJ2-2	NA	NA	15
CASSINRATNEKLFF	TGTGCCAGTAGTATTAACAGGGCGACTAATGAAAAACTGTTTTTT	TRBV19	TRBJ1-4	NA	NA	15
CASSPGQGNSPLHF	TGTGCCAGCTCACCAGGACAGGGTAATTCACCCCTCCACTTT	TRBV18	TRBJ1-6	few	TRBD1	14
CASSQRQGLFYEQYF	TGTGCCAGCAGCCAGAGACAGGGGTTGTTCTACGAGCAGTACTTC	TRBV3-1/TRBV3-2	TRBJ2-7	NA	TRBD1	15
CAISELSRTGQETQYF	TGTGCCATCAGTGAACTATCCAGGACAGGACAAGAGACCCAGTACTTC	TRBV10-3	TRBJ2-5	once	TRBD1	16
CSAGLIYEQYF	TGCAGCGCAGGACTCATCTACGAGCAGTACTTC	TRBV29-1	TRBJ2-7	NA	NA	11
CASSPRTSGGAFGDTQYF	TGTGCCAGCAGCCCGAGGACTAGCGGGGGGGCATTTGGAGATACGCAGTATTTT	TRBV7-6	TRBJ2-3	NA	TRBD2	18
CSVTRVHEQFF	TGCAGTGTTACGAGGGTCCATGAGCAGTTCTTC	TRBV20-1	TRBJ2-1	NA	NA	11
CASRRQGSNTGELFF	TGTGCCAGCAGGAGACAGGGCTCGAACACCGGGGAGCTGTTTTTT	TRBV6-6	TRBJ2-2	NA	TRBD1	15
CAWSHYGGTGELFF	TGTGCCTGGAGTCACTATGGCGGCACCGGGGAGCTGTTTTTT	TRBV30	TRBJ2-2	NA	NA	14
CASSSDYSYEQYF	TGCGCCAGCAGCTCGGACTATTCCTACGAGCAGTACTTC	TRBV5-1	TRBJ2-7	NA	NA	13
CASSNQAGRETQYF	TGTGCCAGCTCCAACCAGGCAGGCAGAGAGACCCAGTACTTC	TRBV18	TRBJ2-5	NA	NA	14
CASSLQVADTQYF	TGCGCCAGCAGCTTGCAGGTCGCAGATACGCAGTATTTT	TRBV5-1	TRBJ2-3	NA	NA	13
CASSEAYSSGASTDTQYF	TGTGCCAGCAGTGAAGCTTATTCTAGCGGGGCCAGCACAGATACGCAGTATTTT	TRBV6-1	TRBJ2-3	NA	TRBD2	18
CAWSVKGETQYF	TGTGCCTGGAGTGTGAAGGGGGAGACCCAGTACTTC	TRBV30	TRBJ2-5	NA	NA	12
CASSQPILANKRYNEQFF	TGTGCCAGCAGCCAACCGATACTAGCCAACAAACGCTACAATGAGCAGTTCTTC	TRBV3-1/TRBV3-2	TRBJ2-1	NA	NA	18
CAISVTGVTDTQYF	TGTGCCATCAGTGTCACAGGGGTCACAGATACGCAGTATTTT	TRBV10-3	TRBJ2-3	NA	TRBD1	14
CAWSGELAGGRTGELFF	TGTGCCTGGAGTGGAGAACTAGCGGGGGGTCGGACCGGGGAGCTGTTTTTT	TRBV30	TRBJ2-2	NA	TRBD2	17
CASSLEGTSIGELFF	TGTGCCAGCAGCTTAGAGGGGACTAGTATCGGGGAGCTGTTTTTT	TRBV7-2	TRBJ2-2	NA	TRBD2	15